This TCR beta chain was identified during a study of identical twins. Broader study findings: The study based its conclusions on cross-sectional statistical analysis and did not follow the same donors.

The CDR3 is 16 amino acids. Germline lookup yields CDR1 SGHVS and CDR2 FNYEAQ. V dropped 0 bases and J dropped 12 bases, with 22 bases sitting between them. This clonotype appeared a few times. Its antigen is unidentified. A universal primer site was created by template switching, with the cDNA bearing unique molecular identifiers. One entry per CDR3 protein, called by TCRdb with MiXCR from the 5' RACE reads. The repertoire holds about 200,000 distinct CDR3 sequences, with about a sixth as singletons. This same sample was also taken into another study, of T cells expressing NK-cell markers. That source notes: Obtained from sorted CD3+CD56+NKG2C+, CD3+CD56+NKG2C- and CD3+CD56-NKG2C+ T cells were the TCR beta repertoires.

The chain couples TRBV7-6 to TRBJ2-3; D perhaps matches TRBD2 (6 bases). The specimen was CD8+ T cells sorted from blood. This receptor was taken from a young woman in good health. The CDR3 nucleotides read TGTGCCAGCAGCTTAGCAGGAGGGTATAGCCCAGATGCCCAGTATTTT. Its protein product is CASSLAGGYSPDAQYF.